This TCR beta chain was identified during a study of blood T cell repertoires in COVID-19. Background on the study: Samples came from the United States, Italy and Spain, spanning acute and convalescent COVID-19. PBMCs, B-cell-depleted T cells, or T cells were the source of the cDNA or gDNA that made up the material.

How the authors handled the data: Reference gene primer amplification in the assay estimated nucleated cell counts. The data were produced by immunoSEQ multiplex PCR, yet TCRdb's version contains in-frame clones alone and is incomplete. D and trimming come from the DNA, and the V and J calls and clone size come from that table. The sample has 650,000 to 800,000 clones, more than 80% seen once. Sequencing used peripheral blood. The receptor was derived from a woman aged 18-30 years with acute or convalescent COVID-19.

CDR3 sequence reads: CASGLVGNRDSVEASDGYTF. CDR3 in DNA: TGTGCTAGTGGTTTGGTTGGGAACCGGGACAGCGTTGAGGCATCCGATGGCTACACCTTC. The rearrangement uses TRBV12-5 and TRBJ1-2, with TRBD1 matching 7 bases. The CDR3 sequence is 20 residues long. Germline CDR1 LGHNT, CDR2 FRNRAP. The J segment lost 6 bases and the V segment lost 0 bases, leaving 22 bases of the junction unmatched.